This T cell receptor beta chain is drawn from a study of technical replicates of blood from a few donors. Trimming stripped 3 bases from V and 1 base from J, with 6 bases between. The CDR3 has 13 amino acids. CDR1 is KGHSH, CDR2 LQKENI, per germline. Repertoires were generated with immunoSEQ multiplex PCR, while TCRdb's copy carries only in-frame clones and drops some. The table records tens of thousands of clones, approximately 94% of them present only once. This TCR was sampled from a human donor in good health. This chain uses TRBV18 with TRBJ1-1; no definite D call. Input material: T cells isolated from PBMCs. CDR3 loop: CASSPPGNTEAFF. DNA of the CDR3: TGTGCCAGCTCACCCCCAGGGAACACTGAAGCTTTCTTT.